A selection of T cell receptor beta chains follows, all from one sample in a study of spatial heterogeneity in lung cancer. TCRdb passed the 5' RACE reads through MiXCR, listing each CDR3 protein once. The table shows over 90,000 distinct CDR3 sequences, with roughly 10% occurring only once. Sequencing used PBMCs, obtained at surgery. These receptors were collected from a male donor with early-stage non-small cell lung cancer. CDR3s include the opening cysteine and the closing phenylalanine or tryptophan. D genes are given only for firm matches. Not every row has a clone size; where given, it reads once, few, many or a size class.

many	13	TRBV30	NA	TRBJ2-7	CAWSAGPDYEQYF	TGTGCCTGGAGTGCGGGACCGGACTACGAGCAGTACTTC
many	14	TRBV10-3	TRBD2	TRBJ2-5	CAISDSSGGETQYF	TGTGCCATCAGTGATAGTTCGGGGGGAGAGACCCAGTACTTC
NA	13	TRBV5-1	NA	TRBJ1-6	CASSMEGNGNLHF	TGCGCCAGCAGCATGGAGGGAAACGGGAACCTCCACTTT
many	15	TRBV10-3	NA	TRBJ1-5	CAISEGQRDNQPQHF	TGTGCCATCAGTGAGGGACAGAGGGACAATCAGCCCCAGCATTTT
NA	17	TRBV24-1	NA	TRBJ1-5	CATGSGQDEVSNQPQHF	TGTGCCACCGGATCTGGGCAGGACGAAGTAAGCAATCAGCCCCAGCATTTT
few	16	TRBV20-1	NA	TRBJ1-3	CSARDRGGKSGNTIYF	TGCAGTGCTAGAGATCGGGGCGGAAAGTCTGGAAACACCATATATTTT
NA	13	TRBV5-1	NA	TRBJ2-3	CASSFGQPDTQYF	TGCGCCAGCAGCTTCGGACAGCCAGATACGCAGTATTTT
many	15	TRBV11-2	NA	TRBJ2-1	CASSLALTSYNEQFF	TGTGCCAGCAGCTTAGCCCTGACTTCCTACAATGAGCAGTTCTTC
many	19	TRBV3-1	NA	TRBJ2-6	CASSQLPGRDTSGANVLTF	TGTGCCAGCAGCCAGCTTCCCGGGCGAGATACTTCTGGGGCCAACGTCCTGACTTTC
few	15	TRBV9	NA	TRBJ2-5	CASSVDAGPGETQYF	TGTGCCAGCAGCGTAGACGCCGGCCCGGGAGAGACCCAGTACTTC
NA	13	TRBV7-2	NA	TRBJ2-2	CASSFPNTGELFF	TGTGCCAGCAGCTTCCCGAACACCGGGGAGCTGTTTTTT
NA	15	TRBV15	NA	TRBJ1-5	CATSRFQGSNQPQHF	TGTGCCACCAGCAGATTTCAGGGCAGCAATCAGCCCCAGCATTTT
NA	14	TRBV25-1	NA	TRBJ1-6	CASSVKLSSSPLHF	TGTGCCAGCAGTGTAAAACTATCTAGTTCACCCCTCCACTTT
NA	12	TRBV20-1	TRBD1	TRBJ1-4	CSAQDRGEKLFF	TGCAGTGCTCAGGACAGGGGGGAAAAACTGTTTTTT
NA	13	TRBV28	TRBD2	TRBJ2-3	CASLAGDLYTQYF	TGTGCCAGCCTAGCGGGAGACCTTTATACGCAGTATTTT
many	16	TRBV5-1	TRBD1	TRBJ2-3	CASSRGTGVSTDTQYF	TGCGCCAGCAGCCGCGGGACAGGGGTTAGCACAGATACGCAGTATTTT
NA	13	TRBV4-3	NA	TRBJ1-2	CASSQSPGYGYTF	TGCGCCAGCAGCCAATCCCCAGGATACGGCTACACCTTC
few	13	TRBV20-1	NA	TRBJ2-7	CSARPTSSYEQYF	TGCAGTGCTAGACCTACCTCCTCCTACGAGCAGTACTTC
few	18	TRBV20-1	TRBD2	TRBJ2-3	CSARGPVPGLARTDTQYF	TGCAGTGCTAGGGGGCCCGTCCCGGGACTAGCGCGCACAGATACGCAGTATTTT
NA	15	TRBV30	NA	TRBJ2-7	CAWRRRRGALSEQYF	TGTGCCTGGAGACGCCGCAGAGGGGCCCTTAGCGAGCAGTACTTC
NA	15	TRBV9	NA	TRBJ2-5	CASSPSAGRQETQYF	TGTGCCAGCAGCCCTTCGGCGGGCCGCCAAGAGACCCAGTACTTC
NA	16	TRBV7-2	TRBD1	TRBJ2-4	CASSPFEQGVKNIQYF	TGTGCCAGCAGCCCCTTCGAACAGGGGGTCAAAAACATTCAGTACTTC
many	14	TRBV6-2/TRBV6-3	NA	TRBJ1-1	CASSSALRNTEAFF	TGTGCCAGCAGTTCCGCCTTGAGGAACACTGAAGCTTTCTTT
few	13	TRBV18	NA	TRBJ2-7	CASSPGSNYEQYF	TGTGCCAGCTCCCCGGGGAGCAACTACGAGCAGTACTTC
many	14	TRBV20-1	NA	TRBJ2-1	CSPSSGTIYNEQFF	TGCAGTCCATCCTCCGGGACAATCTACAATGAGCAGTTCTTC
many	15	TRBV6-1	NA	TRBJ2-1	CASSEATGVYNEQFF	TGTGCCAGCAGTGAAGCGACTGGGGTTTACAATGAGCAGTTCTTC
many	13	TRBV29-1	NA	TRBJ1-1	CSVETGRGTEAFF	TGCAGCGTTGAGACCGGTAGGGGGACTGAAGCTTTCTTT
few	15	TRBV20-1	TRBD1	TRBJ1-6	CSARGGQGYNSPLHF	TGCAGTGCTAGAGGAGGACAGGGTTATAATTCACCCCTCCACTTT
few	14	TRBV30	NA	TRBJ1-1	CAWSSMTPNTEAFF	TGTGCCTGGAGTTCTATGACACCGAACACTGAAGCTTTCTTT
few	14	TRBV2	TRBD1	TRBJ1-2	CASREQGAGYGYTF	TGTGCCAGCAGGGAACAGGGGGCAGGCTATGGCTACACCTTC
few	16	TRBV5-1	TRBD1	TRBJ1-2	CASSLVTGTANYGYTF	TGCGCCAGCAGTTTGGTCACCGGGACAGCTAACTATGGCTACACCTTC
many	16	TRBV3-1	NA	TRBJ2-7	CASSQDVASWIYEQYF	TGTGCCAGCAGCCAAGATGTGGCTAGCTGGATTTACGAGCAGTACTTC
many	21	TRBV27	NA	TRBJ2-7	CASSSLLGVQRGHQSSYEQYF	TGTGCCAGCAGTTCTCTCCTAGGGGTCCAACGGGGTCATCAGAGCTCCTACGAGCAGTACTTC
NA	14	TRBV10-3	NA	TRBJ2-3	CAIKGERETDTQYF	TGTGCCATCAAAGGGGAAAGAGAAACAGATACGCAGTATTTT
NA	14	TRBV7-9	NA	TRBJ2-5	CASSLQSLQETQYF	TGTGCCAGCAGCTTACAATCCCTCCAAGAGACCCAGTACTTC
NA	14	TRBV5-1	NA	TRBJ2-7	CASSFGQSVGEQYF	TGCGCCAGCAGCTTCGGACAGTCGGTGGGCGAGCAGTACTTC
few	13	TRBV5-1	NA	TRBJ1-5	CASSTGPNQPQHF	TGCGCCAGCAGTACGGGGCCTAATCAGCCCCAGCATTTT
many	11	TRBV20-1	NA	TRBJ2-3	CSARDEDTQYF	TGCAGTGCTAGAGATGAAGATACGCAGTATTTT
NA	14	TRBV28	NA	TRBJ1-2	CASSSDGRFYGYTF	TGTGCCAGCAGTTCGGACGGGCGATTCTATGGCTACACCTTC
many	14	TRBV5-5	NA	TRBJ2-2	CASSPQGYTGELFF	TGTGCCAGCAGCCCCCAGGGCTATACCGGGGAGCTGTTTTTT
NA	15	TRBV5-1	NA	TRBJ2-3	CASSLVQGGTDTQYF	TGCGCCAGCAGCTTGGTACAGGGTGGAACAGATACGCAGTATTTT
NA	15	TRBV12-3/TRBV12-4	TRBD2	TRBJ2-3	CASRGLAGETDTQYF	TGTGCCAGCAGGGGGCTAGCGGGAGAAACAGATACGCAGTATTTT
many	12	TRBV30	NA	TRBJ2-3	CAWSPSGTKQYF	TGTGCCTGGTCCCCCTCTGGTACCAAGCAGTATTTT
many	12	TRBV7-9	NA	TRBJ2-4	CASSATGNIQYF	TGTGCCAGCAGCGCCACAGGAAACATTCAGTACTTC
NA	14	TRBV18	NA	TRBJ2-7	CASSQGGAHHEQYF	TGTGCCAGCTCACAAGGGGGAGCCCACCACGAGCAGTACTTC
few	16	TRBV28	NA	TRBJ1-5	CASSLPGIRGRQPQHF	TGTGCCAGCAGCCTACCCGGGATCCGTGGTCGTCAGCCCCAGCATTTT
NA	18	TRBV5-4	TRBD2	TRBJ2-2	CASSQRLAGYRGTGELFF	TGTGCCAGCAGTCAGAGACTAGCGGGATATAGGGGCACCGGGGAGCTGTTTTTT
many	11	TRBV20-1	NA	TRBJ2-1	CSAGIADEQFF	TGCAGTGCTGGGATAGCAGATGAGCAGTTCTTC
NA	16	TRBV5-1	NA	TRBJ1-1	CASSLAEGPHHTEAFF	TGCGCCAGCAGCTTGGCCGAGGGGCCCCACCACACTGAAGCTTTCTTT
many	11	TRBV7-2	NA	TRBJ2-1	CASSSRNEQFF	TGTGCCAGCAGCTCGAGGAATGAGCAGTTCTTC
few	16	TRBV20-1	TRBD2	TRBJ2-1	CSARDWGSGTYNEQFF	TGCAGTGCTAGAGATTGGGGTAGCGGGACCTACAATGAGCAGTTCTTC
NA	19	TRBV21-1	NA	TRBJ1-1	CASSYRVGLKPRMNTEAFF	TGTGCCAGCAGCTATAGGGTCGGACTTAAGCCCCGTATGAACACTGAAGCTTTCTTT
NA	14	TRBV20-1	NA	TRBJ2-5	CSAPDMGRQETQYF	TGCAGTGCTCCGGACATGGGGCGACAAGAGACCCAGTACTTC
many	14	TRBV20-1	NA	TRBJ2-7	CSAKKVTEPYEQYF	TGCAGTGCGAAGAAAGTGACAGAGCCCTACGAGCAGTACTTC
NA	17	TRBV10-3	TRBD1	TRBJ1-1	CAISESPGQILNTEAFF	TGTGCCATCAGTGAGTCCCCGGGACAGATATTGAACACTGAAGCTTTCTTT
NA	16	TRBV20-1	TRBD1	TRBJ1-4	CSAREVRGRGNEKLFF	TGCAGTGCTAGAGAGGTCAGGGGGCGAGGGAATGAAAAACTGTTTTTT
many	14	TRBV9	NA	TRBJ1-1	CASSVVGSNTEAFF	TGTGCCAGCAGCGTAGTGGGCAGTAACACTGAAGCTTTCTTT
many	15	TRBV6-1	NA	TRBJ1-3	CASSQGAFSGNTIYF	TGTGCCAGCAGCCAGGGCGCCTTCTCTGGAAACACCATATATTTT
NA	15	TRBV2	NA	TRBJ2-2	CASSGTAGSGGELFF	TGTGCCAGCAGCGGGACCGCCGGCTCGGGCGGGGAGCTGTTTTTT
many	14	TRBV20-1	NA	TRBJ2-7	CSATRQGGLYEQYF	TGCAGTGCTACAAGACAGGGAGGCCTCTACGAGCAGTACTTC